One sample yielded the 31 T cell receptor beta chains listed below, sequenced in a study of blood T cell repertoires in COVID-19. Sequencing used immunoSEQ multiplex PCR; TCRdb keeps in-frame clones, though not all of them. The table lists a few hundred thousand clones, more than 90% of them singletons. The sample taken for sequencing was PBMCs or T cells enriched from blood (not recorded which). These receptors all come from a woman aged 30 to 39 who had recovered from COVID-19.

This clone appeared once. This chain uses TRBV7-8 with TRBJ1-1; D possibly corresponds to TRBD1 (6 bases). Germline V gives CDR1 SGHVS, CDR2 FQNEAQ. V lost 3 bases and J 2 bases, leaving 10 bases between the germline ends. This CDR3 contains 14 residues. The CDR3 loop is CASSFGTTNTEAFF. The CDR3 nucleotides are TGTGCCAGCAGCTTTGGGACAACAAACACTGAAGCTTTCTTT.

V gene TRBV2 combines with J gene TRBJ1-1, with D uncertain. This CDR3 has 14 amino acids. Germline V gene data show CDR1 as SNHLY and CDR2 as FYNNEI. V was pared by 10 bases and J by 0 bases, with 15 bases between. CDR3 amino acids: CATLAEPMNTEAFF. The CDR3 DNA sequence: TGTGCCACTCTAGCGGAACCAATGAACACTGAAGCTTTCTTT.

The genes are TRBV19 and TRBJ1-1, with TRBD1 identical over 9 bases. The germline CDR1 and CDR2 sequences are LNHDA and SQIVND (reference sequence). Trimming removed 6 bases from V and 4 bases from J; junction bases left unmatched: 3. The length of the CDR3 is 13 residues. The CDR3 here is CASRQGARTEAFF. CDR3 DNA: TGTGCCAGTAGACAGGGGGCGCGCACTGAAGCTTTCTTT.

This sequence joins TRBV3-1 (or the pseudogene TRBV3-2) and TRBJ2-1; 7 nucleotides line up with TRBD2. The germline V gene encodes CDR1 LGHDT and CDR2 YNNKEL (reference sequence). Trimming cost V 3 bases and J 8 bases; bases outside gene matches: 19. The CDR3 loop spans 18 amino acids. CDR3 coding DNA: TGTGCCAGCAGCCATTACGGTATAAAGCGGGATAATCGGCATGAGCAGTTCTTC. Translated: CASSHYGIKRDNRHEQFF.

The chain uses TRBV28 and TRBJ1-1; tentatively, D is TRBD1 (6 bases). V was trimmed by 6 bases and J by 6 bases, leaving 17 bases between them. This CDR3 is 14 amino acids long. The germline gives CDR1 MDHEN, CDR2 SYDVKM. Here the CDR3 DNA reads TGTGCCAGCAGCAAGGGGGGGACGTCCCCTGAAGCTTTCTTT. The encoded protein is CASSKGGTSPEAFF.

This rearrangement joins TRBV15 to TRBJ2-3; 12 bases are shared with TRBD2. CDR3 size: 19 residues. Trimming cost V 5 bases and J 4 bases; bases outside gene matches: 16. Germline lookup yields CDR1 LNHNV and CDR2 YYDKDF (reference sequence). CDR3 residues: CATSSGALAGGFGPDTQYF. The CDR3 DNA reads TGTGCCACCAGCTCGGGAGCTCTAGCGGGGGGGTTCGGTCCAGATACGCAGTATTTT.

The DNA for the CDR3 is TGTGCCATCAGTGAATCTAGCGGTCTATACGGGCAGACCCAGTACTTC. Amino acids: CAISESSGLYGQTQYF. The J gene is TRBJ2-5, the V gene TRBV10-3; 7 bases match TRBD2. This CDR3 has 16 amino acids. Trimming took 3 bases from V and 6 from J; bases not matched to a gene: 13. CDR1 is ENHRY, CDR2 SYGVKD, per germline.

The chain combines TRBV18 with TRBJ2-3; D is uncertain. The germline CDR1 and CDR2 sequences are KGHSH and LQKENI. V was pared by 3 bases and J by 0 bases, with 7 bases between. The CDR3 sequence is 14 residues long. The CDR3 DNA sequence: TGTGCCAGCTCACCCCTTCCTAGCACAGATACGCAGTATTTT. Protein product: CASSPLPSTDTQYF.

V and J are TRBV3-1 (or the pseudogene TRBV3-2) and TRBJ2-7; TRBD1 matches at 7 bases. CDR1 LGHDT and CDR2 YNNKEL come from the germline V gene (reference sequence). The CDR3 consists of 16 residues. The ends lost 4 bases at V and 6 bases at J; junction bases unmatched: 15. CDR3 DNA sequence: TGTGCCAGCAGCCCCAAGTCGGCGGACAGGCCCCGCGAGCAGTACTTC. Encoded protein: CASSPKSADRPREQYF.

This clone was detected once. J is TRBJ1-2 and V is TRBV30; 9 bases fit TRBD1. CDR1 is GTSNPN and CDR2 is SVGIG in the germline V gene (reference sequence). V gave up 5 bases and J gave up 0 bases; unmatched junction bases: 7. CDR3 length: 15 residues. The CDR3 region has the DNA TGTGCCTGGCGGACAGGGGACCACTCTAACTATGGCTACACCTTC. It encodes CAWRTGDHSNYGYTF.

J is TRBJ1-5 and V is TRBV10-3, with unresolved D. The CDR3 is 14 amino acids. Trimming cost V 3 bases and J 0 bases, with 6 bases left between them. Germline V gives CDR1 ENHRY, CDR2 SYGVKD. In DNA, the CDR3 is TGTGCCATCAGTGAAACGAGTAGCAATCAGCCCCAGCATTTT. Amino acid sequence: CAISETSSNQPQHF.

The rearrangement joins TRBV27 to TRBJ2-7, with 8 positions matching TRBD1. Per germline, CDR1 MNHEY and CDR2 SMNVEV (reference sequence). The CDR3 covers 14 residues. V trimming: 4 bases; J trimming: 9 bases; junction bases outside the gene matches: 11. In nucleotides, the CDR3 is TGTGCCAGCAGTTCAAGACAGGGGCCCCCTTCGCAGTACTTC. Translating it yields CASSSRQGPPSQYF.

The chain is built from TRBV7-3 and TRBJ2-1; 8 nucleotides line up with TRBD2. The CDR3 sequence is 16 residues long. Germline lookup yields CDR1 SGHTA and CDR2 FQGTGA. J gave up 4 bases and V 0 bases, and 5 bases lay outside the gene matches. The CDR3 sequence: CASSLTSLAGYNEQFF. The CDR3 DNA is TGTGCCAGCAGCTTAACGAGCCTAGCGGGTTACAATGAGCAGTTCTTC.

This chain uses TRBV6-5 with TRBJ1-2; possibly TRBD1 for D (5 bases). Germline V gene data show CDR1 as MNHEY and CDR2 as SVGAGI. The CDR3 runs 12 residues. Trimming took 0 bases from V and 10 from J, leaving 9 bases between them. DNA of the CDR3: TGTGCCAGCAGTTACTCGGCAGGGATCTACACCTTC. It yields the protein CASSYSAGIYTF.

This clone came up a few times. DNA of the CDR3: TGTGCCAGCAGCCAAGCGGACATCGCCTCTGGAAACACCATATATTTT. Its protein is CASSQADIASGNTIYF. This chain uses TRBV3-1 (or the pseudogene TRBV3-2) with TRBJ1-3; a weak D match, TRBD1 (5 bases). Trimming took off 1 base at V and 0 bases at J, with 10 bases between the two ends. The CDR3 runs 16 residues. Germline CDR1 reads LGHDT; CDR2 reads YNNKEL (reference sequence).

The V and J genes are TRBV6-2 or TRBV6-3 and TRBJ2-5, with 9 bases fitting TRBD2. The CDR3 is made up of 15 amino acids. The germline CDR1 and CDR2 sequences are MNHEY and SVGEGT. Trimming cost V 1 base and J 4 bases; bases outside gene matches: 4. CDR3 sequence (DNA): TGTGCCAGCAGTTACTTACTAGCGGGTGGAGAGACCCAGTACTTC. Amino acid sequence: CASSYLLAGGETQYF.

This chain connects TRBV9 to TRBJ1-6, with a possible D match to TRBD1 (5 bases). Between the trimmed V and J ends, which lost 5 bases and 7 bases, there was a span of 7 bases. This CDR3 has 12 amino acids. Germline V gene lookup returns CDR1 SGDLS and CDR2 YYNGEE. In nucleotides, the CDR3 is TGTGCCAGCAGGGGACTAAATTCACCCCTCCACTTT. It specifies CASRGLNSPLHF.

Here the CDR3 reads CASSPEGQGEAKNIQYF. CDR3 in DNA: TGTGCCAGCAGCCCTGAAGGACAGGGTGAAGCCAAAAACATTCAGTACTTC. The chain combines TRBV4-2 with TRBJ2-4, with TRBD1 matching 8 bases. The CDR3 consists of 17 residues. CDR1 is LGHNA, CDR2 YNFKEQ, per germline. V lost 4 bases and J lost 0; bases outside the gene matches: 8.

This clone was seen once. The V gene is TRBV9, the J gene TRBJ1-1; D is ambiguous. This CDR3 has 13 residues. Looked up from germline, CDR1 is SGDLS and CDR2 is YYNGEE. V lost 2 bases and J 0 bases, leaving 5 bases between the germline ends. CDR3 in amino acids: CASSVEVNTEAFF. Written as DNA, the CDR3 is TGTGCCAGCAGCGTCGAGGTGAACACTGAAGCTTTCTTT.

The rearrangement uses TRBV28 and TRBJ2-3; perhaps TRBD1 as D (6 bases). Trimming stripped 8 bases from V and 9 bases from J, with 6 bases between. CDR3 length: 9 residues. Germline lookup yields CDR1 MDHEN and CDR2 SYDVKM. The CDR3 region has the DNA TGTGCCAGCGGGGGCACGCAGTATTTT. Translated, it gives CASGGTQYF.

The chain combines TRBV27 with TRBJ1-1; the match to TRBD1 covers 7 bases. CDR1 and CDR2 from the germline V gene are MNHEY and SMNVEV (reference sequence). The CDR3 is 15 residues long. With V trimmed by 4 bases and J by 3 bases, 8 bases remained unmatched. Here the CDR3 DNA reads TGTGCCAGCAGTTCCATGACAGGGTGGGACACTGAAGCTTTCTTT. The encoded protein is CASSSMTGWDTEAFF.

The chain couples TRBV3-1 (or the pseudogene TRBV3-2) to TRBJ2-7, with 13 bases aligning to TRBD2. The junction had 7 bases not matched to a gene; V was cut back by 4 bases and J by 1 base. Germline loops: CDR1 LGHDT, CDR2 YNNKEL (reference sequence). This CDR3 contains 17 residues. The CDR3 reads CASSPDRGLAGSYEQYF. The CDR3, as DNA: TGTGCCAGCAGCCCTGACAGGGGACTAGCGGGATCCTACGAGCAGTACTTC.

DNA for the CDR3: TGTGCCAGCATCCAGACCCCCGGGGATACGCAGTATTTT. Translated: CASIQTPGDTQYF. The rearrangement joins TRBV7-9 to TRBJ2-3; D is unresolved. Trimming cost V 7 bases and J 6 bases, with 14 bases left between them. Per germline, CDR1 SEHNR and CDR2 FQNEAQ (reference sequence). The CDR3 is 13 residues long.

The gene calls are TRBV5-1 and TRBJ1-2; TRBD1 is a possible D gene (6 bases). The CDR3 contains 15 residues. V shed 3 bases and J shed 3 bases, with 15 bases lying between them. The germline V gene encodes CDR1 SGHRS and CDR2 YFSETQ. The CDR3 DNA is TGCGCCAGCAGCTCGCAGGGGCTTGGGGACTATGGCTACACCTTC. Translating it yields CASSSQGLGDYGYTF.

This sequence joins TRBV6-1 and TRBJ2-7; TRBD2 aligns across 7 bases. Germline lookup yields CDR1 MNHNS and CDR2 SASEGT. The CDR3 extends over 16 amino acids. The J segment lost 4 bases and the V segment lost 4 bases, leaving 13 bases of the junction unmatched. The CDR3 DNA follows: TGTGCCAGCAGTGTCGCACCCGGGACTATGGCATACGAGCAGTACTTC. It specifies CASSVAPGTMAYEQYF.

Turning to this clone: Within the sample, other DNA sequences also encode this same CDR3. The chain joins TRBV3-1 (or the pseudogene TRBV3-2) to TRBJ1-1, with 7 bases matching TRBD1. The trim removed 2 bases at V and 1 base at J, leaving 1 base unmatched. The germline gives CDR1 LGHDT, CDR2 YNNKEL (reference sequence). The length of the CDR3 is 14 residues. CDR3 coding DNA: TGTGCCAGCAGCCAACGGACAGGGAACACTGAAGCTTTCTTT. Residues: CASSQRTGNTEAFF.

The chain uses TRBV4-1 and TRBJ1-2, with D possibly TRBD1 on 5 matching bases. Trimming removed 1 base at V and 6 bases at J, with 9 bases between. This CDR3 has 13 residues. Germline loops: CDR1 MGHRA, CDR2 YSYEKL. The CDR3 sequence: CASSQVGAHGYTF. In DNA form, the CDR3 reads TGCGCCAGCAGCCAAGTAGGGGCTCATGGCTACACCTTC.

J is TRBJ2-1 and V is TRBV2, with TRBD2 matching 7 bases. With 4 bases clipped from V and 0 bases from J, the junction kept 3 bases outside the gene matches. Germline lookup yields CDR1 SNHLY and CDR2 FYNNEI. The CDR3 runs 15 residues. CDR3 protein: CASSGRDYSYNEQFF. CDR3 nucleotide sequence: TGTGCCAGCAGTGGGAGGGACTACTCCTACAATGAGCAGTTCTTC. The full variable domain, its missing parts supplied by reference TRBV2 and TRBJ2-1, is EPEVTQTPSHQVTQMGQEVILRCVPISNHLYFYWYRQILGQKVEFLVSFYNNEISEKSEIFDDQFSVERPDGSNFTLKIRSTKLEDSAMYFCASSGRDYSYNEQFFGPGTRLTVL.

V usage is TRBV3-1 (or the pseudogene TRBV3-2) and J usage is TRBJ2-7; no clear D. The CDR3 totals 11 residues. Germline assignment: CDR1 LGHDT and CDR2 YNNKEL (reference sequence). Trimming removed 6 bases at V and 0 bases at J, with 3 bases between. Written as DNA, the CDR3 is TGTGCCAGCAGTTACTCCTACGAGCAGTACTTC. Its translation: CASSYSYEQYF.

This chain uses TRBV2 with TRBJ2-4; D ambiguous. Germline CDR1 is SNHLY and CDR2 is FYNNEI. V was trimmed by 7 bases and J by 1 base, leaving 11 bases between them. The CDR3 consists of 14 residues. CDR3 sequence: CASTFETAKNIQYF. The CDR3, as DNA: TGTGCCAGCACCTTCGAGACTGCCAAAAACATTCAGTACTTC.

V and J are TRBV2 and TRBJ1-3; 7 bases map to TRBD1. V lost 3 bases and J lost 2; bases outside the gene matches: 7. Germline CDR1 reads SNHLY; CDR2 reads FYNNEI. There are 16 residues in the CDR3. The CDR3 protein is CASSEITGVTGNTIYF. As DNA, the CDR3 is TGTGCCAGCAGTGAGATAACAGGGGTAACTGGAAACACCATATATTTT. Combining the CDR3 with reference TRBV2 and TRBJ1-3 gives the whole variable domain EPEVTQTPSHQVTQMGQEVILRCVPISNHLYFYWYRQILGQKVEFLVSFYNNEISEKSEIFDDQFSVERPDGSNFTLKIRSTKLEDSAMYFCASSEITGVTGNTIYFGEGSWLTVV.